This is a list of T cell receptor beta chains from one sample in a study of T cell changes during pregnancy in multiple sclerosis. Libraries were prepared by immunoSEQ multiplex PCR; TCRdb keeps only in-frame clonotypes and omits some of them. The sample records more than 55,000 clones, approximately 91% being singletons. The source material was peripheral blood, sampled in the second trimester of pregnancy. The receptor set was obtained from a female donor with multiple sclerosis, enrolled in a pregnancy study. CDR3s include the opening cysteine and the closing phenylalanine or tryptophan. The order of the fields is J gene, V gene, D gene, clone size, CDR3 protein, CDR3 DNA. D genes are given only for firm matches. Not every row has a clone size; where given, it reads once, few, many or a size class.

J gene: TRBJ1-4; V gene: TRBV5-6; D gene: -; clone size: -; CDR3 protein: CASSLAGGVNEKLFF; CDR3 DNA: TGTGCCAGCAGCTTGGCCGGGGGGGTGAACGAAAAACTGTTTTTT
J gene: TRBJ1-2; V gene: TRBV4-1; D gene: -; clone size: -; CDR3 protein: CASSQDRLVLGYTF; CDR3 DNA: TGCGCCAGCAGCCAAGATCGTTTGGTCCTAGGCTACACCTTC
J gene: TRBJ1-5; V gene: TRBV4-1; D gene: TRBD1; clone size: few; CDR3 protein: CASSQVGQGKNQPQHF; CDR3 DNA: TGCGCCAGCAGCCAAGTAGGACAGGGGAAGAATCAGCCCCAGCATTTT
J gene: TRBJ2-1; V gene: TRBV5-1; D gene: TRBD2; clone size: -; CDR3 protein: CASSLVPSGGGEQFF; CDR3 DNA: TGCGCCAGCAGCTTGGTGCCTAGCGGGGGCGGTGAGCAGTTCTTC
J gene: TRBJ2-2; V gene: TRBV19; D gene: -; clone size: -; CDR3 protein: CASSSQGGPGELFF; CDR3 DNA: TGTGCCAGTAGTTCGCAGGGTGGGCCCGGGGAGCTGTTTTTT
J gene: TRBJ1-4; V gene: TRBV2; D gene: -; clone size: -; CDR3 protein: CASSVGVGGNEKLFF; CDR3 DNA: TGTGCCAGCAGTGTGGGTGTAGGGGGAAATGAAAAACTGTTTTTT
J gene: TRBJ2-1; V gene: TRBV4-1; D gene: TRBD2; clone size: -; CDR3 protein: CASSQGASGGATHEQFF; CDR3 DNA: TGCGCCAGCAGCCAAGGGGCCAGCGGGGGGGCAACCCATGAGCAGTTCTTC
J gene: TRBJ2-1; V gene: TRBV6-5; D gene: -; clone size: -; CDR3 protein: CASSYWSSTKDNEQFF; CDR3 DNA: TGTGCCAGCAGTTATTGGTCTAGCACAAAAGATAATGAGCAGTTCTTC
J gene: TRBJ2-4; V gene: TRBV7-2; D gene: -; clone size: -; CDR3 protein: CASSLGLVAKNIQYF; CDR3 DNA: TGTGCCAGCAGCTTAGGATTAGTGGCCAAAAACATTCAGTACTTC
J gene: TRBJ2-1; V gene: TRBV7-9; D gene: TRBD2; clone size: -; CDR3 protein: CASSLSGGFYNEQFF; CDR3 DNA: TGTGCCAGCAGTCTTAGCGGGGGATTTTACAATGAGCAGTTCTTC
J gene: TRBJ1-3; V gene: TRBV5-1; D gene: -; clone size: -; CDR3 protein: CASSEAPFSGNTIYF; CDR3 DNA: TGCGCCAGCAGCGAGGCCCCCTTCTCTGGAAACACCATATATTTT
J gene: TRBJ2-3; V gene: TRBV6-5; D gene: -; clone size: -; CDR3 protein: CASSSQWDTQYF; CDR3 DNA: TGTGCCAGCAGTTCCCAGTGGGATACGCAGTATTTT
J gene: TRBJ2-6; V gene: TRBV6-6; D gene: TRBD1; clone size: -; CDR3 protein: CASSSQGTGANVLTF; CDR3 DNA: TGTGCCAGCAGTTCACAGGGGACTGGGGCCAACGTCCTGACTTTC
J gene: TRBJ2-7; V gene: TRBV7-2; D gene: -; clone size: once; CDR3 protein: CASSLGGEGVSYEQYF; CDR3 DNA: TGTGCCAGCAGCTTAGGAGGTGAAGGGGTCTCCTACGAGCAGTACTTC
J gene: TRBJ2-7; V gene: TRBV7-2; D gene: -; clone size: -; CDR3 protein: CASSIDRSYYEQYF; CDR3 DNA: TGTGCCAGCAGCATCGACAGGAGTTACTACGAGCAGTACTTC
J gene: TRBJ1-1; V gene: TRBV2; D gene: -; clone size: once; CDR3 protein: CASNWGGELEAFF; CDR3 DNA: TGTGCCAGCAATTGGGGCGGTGAACTTGAAGCTTTCTTT
J gene: TRBJ1-1; V gene: TRBV27; D gene: -; clone size: -; CDR3 protein: CASSLSKSAEAFF; CDR3 DNA: TGTGCCAGCAGTTTATCCAAGAGCGCTGAAGCTTTCTTT
J gene: TRBJ1-5; V gene: TRBV11-2; D gene: TRBD1; clone size: -; CDR3 protein: CASSLGTGARNQPQHF; CDR3 DNA: TGTGCCAGCAGCTTAGGGACAGGGGCTCGTAATCAGCCCCAGCATTTT
J gene: TRBJ2-1; V gene: TRBV2; D gene: -; clone size: -; CDR3 protein: CASKRESDEQFF; CDR3 DNA: TGTGCCAGCAAGAGGGAGTCGGATGAGCAGTTCTTC
J gene: TRBJ2-4; V gene: TRBV2; D gene: -; clone size: -; CDR3 protein: CASSETTQNIQYF; CDR3 DNA: TGTGCCAGCAGCGAGACTACCCAAAACATTCAGTACTTC
J gene: TRBJ1-1; V gene: TRBV7-2; D gene: -; clone size: -; CDR3 protein: CASSFPRGNTEAFF; CDR3 DNA: TGTGCCAGCAGCTTCCCCCGGGGGAACACTGAAGCTTTCTTT
J gene: TRBJ1-2; V gene: TRBV27; D gene: -; clone size: once; CDR3 protein: CASSFVDAGVYGYTF; CDR3 DNA: TGTGCCAGCAGTTTTGTTGATGCAGGGGTGTATGGCTACACCTTC
J gene: TRBJ1-2; V gene: TRBV30; D gene: -; clone size: -; CDR3 protein: CAWSVGLGGVNGYTF; CDR3 DNA: TGTGCCTGGAGTGTTGGGTTAGGGGGTGTAAATGGCTACACCTTC
J gene: TRBJ1-6; V gene: TRBV2; D gene: TRBD1; clone size: -; CDR3 protein: CAISDRYSPLHF; CDR3 DNA: TGTGCCATTTCGGACAGGTATTCACCCCTCCACTTT
J gene: TRBJ1-2; V gene: TRBV5-5; D gene: -; clone size: -; CDR3 protein: CASSLQSFYGYTF; CDR3 DNA: TGTGCCAGCAGCTTACAGAGTTTCTATGGCTACACCTTC
J gene: TRBJ1-2; V gene: TRBV28; D gene: -; clone size: -; CDR3 protein: CASALGQGSYGYTF; CDR3 DNA: TGTGCCAGCGCCCTGGGGCAGGGAAGCTATGGCTACACCTTC